The TCR beta chain described here comes from a study of T cell responses to AZD1222 COVID-19 vaccine listed by TCRdb under 2021. Study-wide context: A total of 230 to 250 trial participants underwent TCR sequencing, of whom more than 200 had received two doses of AZD1222 and roughly 26 had received two doses of the MenACWY control vaccine. Trial participants were enrolled by age into subgroups of 18-55, 56-69 and 70-plus years, and roughly 150, 30 and 60 TCR-sequenced participants, respectively, were included in these subgroups. Overall study outcomes, separate from this receptor: The whole spike protein was spanned by vaccine-associated CD4 TCRs, and dominant responses were seen in regions 160-218 and 743-854. Participants were mostly white British, with more females than males. The authors suggested clonal diversity may have been underestimated. Conclusions about previously exposed vaccinees are limited, since just six AZD1222 recipients were seropositive for SARS-CoV-2 at baseline. Because no samples from the day 14 peak response were available, repertoires could be characterized only after the peak T cell response. A significant rise in spike-specific TCR breadth and depth was observed after two AZD1222 doses relative to day 0 and relative to MenACWY recipients. In the small 56-69-year group, the increase in depth fell short of significance, most likely because of low power. Nearly half of unique spike-specific TCRs reportedly recognized epitopes outside regions mutated in the B.1.351 and B.1.1.7 variants.

The sample's time point label, decoded: about 28 days (+/-7) after the second vaccine dose. AZD1222 recipients with second doses at about 4 weeks or about 12 weeks were pooled, because spike-specific TCR depth and breadth did not differ between schedules. Vaccinee samples were obtained from the UK trials COV001 and COV002, which included a single-blind randomized controlled phase 2/3 trial of AZD1222 (ChAdOx1 nCoV-19) in healthy adults. For TCRbeta chain sequencing, PBMC samples from trial participants were taken at day 0 and at day 28 after the second dose. The CDR3 regions of human TCRbeta chains were subjected to immunosequencing. The source study handled its data this way. TCRs in the repertoires were compared against a reference library of SARS-CoV-2-specific TCRs that had been generated with the MIRA antigen-specificity platform. Breadth meant the fraction of unique TCRs that were SARS-CoV-2-associated, whereas depth meant the fraction of total T cells that were SARS-CoV-2-associated. Each spike-specific TCR was assigned to its reactive spike region and to a CD4 or CD8 class using the MIRA data. Log10-transformed breadth and depth values were compared by one-way ANOVA with Sidak's multiple comparisons tests. Sourced from immuneACCESS, this table was stored by TCRdb with only in-frame sequences that have V and J called. A share of the clones is absent; for the studies checked, an unresolved V gene accounts for under half, and the remainder has no known explanation. For V, J and clone size, that table is used; D and trimming come from the DNA. Within this sample are 120,000 to 150,000 clones, with roughly 91% of them counted one time only. The ten most abundant clones make up 1.9% of the sample.

Taken from the germline V gene (reference sequence), the CDR1 and CDR2 loops are LNHNV and YYDKDF. Trimming removed 5 bases from V and 1 base from J; the gene matches leave 7 bases unexplained. The CDR3, from cysteine to phenylalanine, totals 15 residues. Here the CDR3 DNA is all that survives: 45 bases in frame from base 1. This clone was found once. Its antigen target is currently unknown. Base qualities are not recorded, but no much larger clone differs from it by a single base. The material was peripheral blood, obtained 28 days after the second AZD1222 dose. The sequence is built from TRBV15 and TRBJ1-1, and 7 bases in between align with TRBD1. This receptor was obtained from an adult who received the AZD1222 COVID-19 vaccine. The sequenced DNA is TGTGCCACCAGCGACACAGGGGAACAGAACACTGAAGCTTTCTTT. Translated, this gives CATSDTGEQNTEAFF.